This T cell receptor (beta chain) was identified in a study of T cells in Graves' hyperthyroidism and ophthalmopathy. Broader study findings: The blood repertoire included most of the expanded thyroid clonotypes above 0.001.

Regions amplified from RNA transcripts were the TCR beta CDR3 regions. The TCR CDR3 was amplified in a first-round RT-PCR using the HTBI primer set. TCRdb re-called the multiplex PCR reads through MiXCR, storing one row per CDR3 protein. The sample has around 580,000 distinct CDR3 sequences, 16% seen once. The ends were cut back, 1 base at V and 0 bases at J, with 10 bases in the middle. The germline V gene encodes CDR1 SGHRS and CDR2 YFSETQ. CDR3 length: 16 residues. Over 18 months, lack of ophthalmopathy progression marked Graves' hyperthyroidism as stable. These patients, aged 18 to 65, had recently diagnosed hyperthyroidism lasting under 2 months. A note on this clonotype: Its antigen is currently unknown.

Sequencing input: blood. V and J are TRBV5-1 and TRBJ2-2; D is unresolved. The TCR originated in a woman between 18 and 29 years old with Graves' hyperthyroidism. DNA for the CDR3: TGCGCCAGCAGCTTGAAAGGAATGGCGAACACCGGGGAGCTGTTTTTT. Amino acids: CASSLKGMANTGELFF.